This T cell receptor (beta chain) was documented in a study of PD-L1 blockade in urothelial cancer. Study-wide background: Blood was subjected to analysis at 3 weeks (second dose) and 6 weeks following treatment start.

TCRdb's table, derived via immunoSEQ multiplex PCR, lists solely in-frame clones and lacks some. Among roughly 63,000 clones listed, around 81% were seen once. Time point reported: pretreatment peripheral blood. In germline, CDR1 is SGHTA, CDR2 FQGNSA. V lost 4 bases, J lost 6 bases, and 18 bases lay in between. The CDR3 runs 15 residues. The sequence was collected from a man in his 70s with urothelial cancer. The chain employs TRBV7-2 and TRBJ2-5; possible D gene TRBD1, 6 bases. The sample in question was PBMCs, obtained around atezolizumab (anti-PD-L1) treatment. The CDR3 sequence is CASSSGRQGRQTQYF. CDR3 DNA: TGTGCCAGCAGCTCAGGAAGGCAGGGGCGGCAGACCCAGTACTTC.